The next 9 T cell receptor beta chains were all read from a single sample in a study of PD-1 blockade in classical Hodgkin lymphoma. The method was immunoSEQ multiplex PCR; TCRdb's version includes in-frame clones alone and lacks a portion of them. This table has tens of thousands of clones, about 82% appearing once. Exposure to brentuximab vedotin varied, and each patient had relapsed following autologous stem cell transplantation. The sample consisted of peripheral blood mononuclear cells (PBMCs), taken before the second cycle of nivolumab. The receptor source for this set is a human donor with classical Hodgkin lymphoma.

The rearrangement links TRBV7-2 to TRBJ1-5; 10 bases line up with TRBD1. This CDR3 is 15 amino acids long. The trim removed 5 bases at V and 3 bases at J, leaving 4 bases unmatched. Germline CDR1 reads SGHTA; CDR2 reads FQGNSA. In DNA, the CDR3 is TGTGCCAGCAGCGGGACAGGGGTGGACAATCAGCCCCAGCATTTT. This gives the protein CASSGTGVDNQPQHF. Full variable domain (outside the CDR3, taken from reference TRBV7-2 and TRBJ1-5): GAGVSQSPSNKVTEKGKDVELRCDPISGHTALYWYRQSLGQGLEFLIYFQGNSAPDKSGLPSDRFSAERTGGSVSTLTIQRTQQEDSAVYLCASSGTGVDNQPQHFGDGTRLSIL.

The CDR3 nucleotides are TGTGCCAGCAGCTTAGCGGATCTCACCGGGGAGCTGTTTTTT. Its protein product is CASSLADLTGELFF. This chain links TRBV7-2 with TRBJ2-2; D call uncertain. The germline V gene encodes CDR1 SGHTA and CDR2 FQGNSA. The CDR3 length is 14 residues. Between the trimmed V and J ends, which lost 0 bases and 4 bases, there was a span of 6 bases.

The V gene is TRBV10-3, the J gene TRBJ1-2; 7 bases align to TRBD1. The CDR3 covers 15 residues. V shed 5 bases and J 5 bases; nucleotides not matched to a gene: 11. Germline CDR1 and CDR2: ENHRY and SYGVKD. The CDR3 sequence is CAISKSGTDGYGYTF. CDR3 bases: TGTGCCATCAGTAAATCCGGGACAGATGGATATGGCTACACCTTC.

The chain uses TRBV2 and TRBJ2-3, with D unresolved. With 9 bases removed from V and 2 bases from J, the gap between germline ends came to 12 bases. The germline CDR1 and CDR2 sequences are SNHLY and FYNNEI. This CDR3 is 13 amino acids long. The CDR3 loop reads CASDRGHTDTQYF. CDR3 DNA: TGTGCCAGTGATCGAGGTCACACAGATACGCAGTATTTT.

This rearrangement joins TRBV7-8 to TRBJ2-5; 7 bases line up with TRBD1. V was clipped by 8 bases and J by 6 bases; unmatched bases: 9. The germline CDR1 and CDR2 sequences are SGHVS and FQNEAQ. The CDR3 contains 13 residues. The CDR3 sequence is CASPPTDRKTQYF. The DNA of the CDR3 is TGTGCCAGCCCCCCTACGGACAGGAAGACCCAGTACTTC. Drawing the rest from reference TRBV7-8 and TRBJ2-5, the complete variable domain is GAGVSQSPRYKVAKRGQDVALRCDPISGHVSLFWYQQALGQGPEFLTYFQNEAQLDKSGLPSDRFFAERPEGSVSTLKIQRTQQEDSAVYLCASPPTDRKTQYFGPGTRLLVL.

The rearrangement links TRBV6-5 to TRBJ2-7; either TRBD1 or TRBD2 may fit D (5 bases each). CDR1 MNHEY and CDR2 SVGAGI come from the germline V gene. This CDR3 contains 15 residues. V was clipped by 0 bases and J by 3 bases, with 12 bases between them. The CDR3 DNA reads as TGTGCCAGCAGTTACTCCCGGGACCGGCGCTACGAGCAGTACTTC. This codes for CASSYSRDRRYEQYF.

The DNA of the CDR3 is TGTGCCAGCAGTTTCAGCTTAAACACTGAAGCTTTCTTT. Its protein product is CASSFSLNTEAFF. The chain recombines TRBV28 with TRBJ1-1, with D hard to call. This CDR3 is 13 amino acids long. Germline V CDR1 and CDR2: MDHEN, SYDVKM. Trimming cost V 3 bases and J 2 bases, with 7 bases left between them. Full variable domain (rest looked up from reference TRBV28 and TRBJ1-1): DVKVTQSSRYLVKRTGEKVFLECVQDMDHENMFWYRQDPGLGLRLIYFSYDVKMKEKGDIPEGYSVSREKKERFSLILESASTNQTSMYLCASSFSLNTEAFFGQGTRLTVV.

The CDR3 DNA reads as TGCGCCAGCAGCTTGGGTTGGGACGGGGGCTACACCTTC. Residues: CASSLGWDGGYTF. The chain uses TRBV5-1 and TRBJ1-2; a weak D match, TRBD1 (5 bases). The CDR3 is 13 residues long. In germline, CDR1 is SGHRS, CDR2 YFSETQ. Trimming cost V 0 bases and J 8 bases, with 11 bases left between them.

In this sample, this clone turned up a few times. The genes are TRBV5-4 and TRBJ1-4; TRBD1 aligns across 9 bases. The CDR3 has 16 residues. With 0 bases clipped from V and 8 bases from J, the junction kept 8 bases outside the gene matches. Germline-derived CDR1 and CDR2 are SGHNT and YYREEE (reference sequence). The CDR3 protein is CASSLDTGGAREKLFF. The CDR3 DNA reads as TGTGCCAGCAGCTTGGATACAGGGGGCGCGAGGGAAAAACTGTTTTTT. The complete variable domain, with remaining parts taken from reference TRBV5-4 and TRBJ1-4, reads ETGVTQSPTHLIKTRGQQVTLRCSSQSGHNTVSWYQQALGQGPQFIFQYYREEENGRGNFPPRFSGLQFPNYSSELNVNALELDDSALYLCASSLDTGGAREKLFFGSGTQLSVL.